These 32 T cell receptor beta chains were sequenced from one sample in a study of T-cell reconstitution after alpha-beta-depleted transplantation in children. The authors prepared the TCRbeta library with unique molecular identifiers. TCRdb analysed the PCR reads with MiXCR anew, one entry per CDR3 protein. The sample includes a few hundred thousand distinct CDR3 sequences, over 9% of them seen just once. Sequenced material: PBMCs from the stem cell graft donor, taken from the stem cell graft. These receptors all stem from a human donor who donated a stem cell graft to a child with acute lymphoblastic leukemia.

This clonotype has only a few counts. CDR3 in DNA: TGCAGTGCTAGTAGTCTGCTAGCCAAAAACATTCAGTACTTC. This translates into CSASSLLAKNIQYF. V is TRBV20-1 and J is TRBJ2-4; no clear D. Germline CDR1 is DFQATT and CDR2 is SNEGSKA (reference sequence). This CDR3 has 14 residues. Trimming cost V 3 bases and J 0 bases, with 9 bases left between them.

This rearrangement joins TRBV20-1 to TRBJ1-5, with D unclear. Germline CDR1 and CDR2: DFQATT and SNEGSKA (reference sequence). There are 17 residues in the CDR3. V was clipped by 0 bases and J by 0 bases, with 15 bases between them. In DNA form, the CDR3 reads TGCAGTGCTAGAGATGATTGGCGGAGCTATAGCAATCAGCCCCAGCATTTT. Translated: CSARDDWRSYSNQPQHF.

The V gene is TRBV20-1, the J gene TRBJ1-5; D is unresolved. The V gene's germline CDR1 is DFQATT and CDR2 SNEGSKA (reference sequence). The V gene lost 3 bases and the J gene lost 3 bases, with 9 bases spanning the gap. The length of the CDR3 is 13 residues. The CDR3, as DNA: TGCAGTGCTAGGGGCCAGTTCAATCAGCCCCAGCATTTT. Translating it yields CSARGQFNQPQHF.

This sequence joins TRBV5-1 and TRBJ2-3; D possibly uses TRBD1 or TRBD2 (5 bases each). Looked up from germline, CDR1 is SGHRS and CDR2 is YFSETQ. Trimming shortened V by 3 bases and J by 5 bases, and 13 bases separated the two germline ends. This CDR3 is built from 14 residues. As DNA, the CDR3 is TGCGCCAGCAGCTCGGGGCGGCTTGAAGATACGCAGTATTTT. This encodes CASSSGRLEDTQYF.

This clonotype appeared a few times. One end of the junction is discordant with germline, which a read error may explain. The chain is built from TRBV5-5 and TRBJ2-1; D tentatively fits TRBD1 or TRBD2 (5 bases each). CDR1 is SGHKS, CDR2 YYEKEE, per germline (reference sequence). The CDR3 runs to 12 residues. This CDR3 reads CASSRTGAPHRF. The CDR3 region has the DNA TGTGCCAGCAGCCGGACCGGGGCCCCTCACCGGTTC.

The V and J genes are TRBV24-1 and TRBJ2-1; D is uncertain. Germline V gives CDR1 KGHDR, CDR2 SFDVKD. Trimming removed 0 bases at V and 4 bases at J, with 3 bases between. The CDR3 sequence is 13 residues long. DNA of the CDR3: TGTGCCACCAGTGATTTGGTTTACAATGAGCAGTTCTTC. Protein sequence: CATSDLVYNEQFF.

This clonotype was found many times. This sequence joins TRBV27 and TRBJ2-7; TRBD2 might be the D (6 bases). V gave up 6 bases and J gave up 4 bases, with 13 bases separating them. Per the germline V gene, CDR1 is MNHEY and CDR2 is SMNVEV (reference sequence). CDR3 length: 13 amino acids. CDR3 protein: CASSRDSLYEQYF. In DNA form, the CDR3 reads TGTGCCAGCAGCAGGGACTCCCTTTACGAGCAGTACTTC.

This clonotype showed up just a few times. The CDR3 DNA reads as TGTGCCAGCAGCGCCGAGCTAGCGGGCTACTACGAGCAGTACTTC. This codes for CASSAELAGYYEQYF. The chain recombines TRBV7-8 with TRBJ2-7; 8 positions match TRBD2. CDR1 and CDR2 from the germline V gene are SGHVS and FQNEAQ. The CDR3 length is 15 residues. V was pared by 5 bases and J by 3 bases, with 9 bases of the junction left unmatched.

A word on this clonotype: Being one base from a much bigger clone, this may be a read error. This chain uses TRBV27 with TRBJ1-1, with 9 bases aligning to TRBD1. The CDR3 has 13 amino acids. The V gene's germline CDR1 is MNHEY and CDR2 SMNVEV (reference sequence). This chain's CDR3 is CASRTGGQTESFF. The CDR3, as DNA: TGTGCCAGCAGAACAGGGGGCCAAACTGAATCTTTCTTT.

J is TRBJ2-7 and V is TRBV12-3 or TRBV12-4; 9 bases match TRBD2. The CDR3 sequence is 16 residues long. Trimming at V came to 3 bases and at J to 3 bases, leaving 9 bases not matched to a gene. In DNA form, the CDR3 reads TGTGCCAGCAGTTTGTCATCGGGACTAGCAATCTACGAGCAGTACTTC. Its protein product is CASSLSSGLAIYEQYF.

This clonotype was recorded many times. This rearrangement joins TRBV2 to TRBJ2-5; no clear D. V gave up 3 bases and J gave up 5 bases, with 7 bases separating them. CDR1 and CDR2 (germline): SNHLY, FYNNEI. The CDR3 consists of 12 residues. This chain's CDR3 is CASSDLAETQYF. CDR3 in DNA: TGTGCCAGCAGTGATTTGGCGGAGACCCAGTACTTC.

This clonotype showed up just a few times. V and J are TRBV29-1 and TRBJ1-2, with D tentatively TRBD1 (6 bases). The CDR3 has 14 amino acids. CDR1 SQVTM and CDR2 ANQGSEA come from the germline V gene. V dropped 5 bases and J dropped 4 bases, with 17 bases sitting between them. CDR3 in DNA: TGCAGCGTTCGAGGGGGAGGGCGGCCCTATGGCTACACCTTC. This gives the protein CSVRGGGRPYGYTF.

The CDR3 sequence is CASVPGTSDIHEQFF. CDR3 DNA sequence: TGTGCCAGCGTCCCCGGGACTAGCGATATTCATGAGCAGTTCTTC. V is TRBV5-4 and J is TRBJ2-1; 10 bases match TRBD2. The CDR3 sequence is 15 residues long. With V trimmed by 7 bases and J by 8 bases, 12 bases remained unmatched. CDR1 and CDR2 from the germline V gene are SGHNT and YYREEE (reference sequence). Combining the CDR3 with reference TRBV5-4 and TRBJ2-1 gives the whole variable domain ETGVTQSPTHLIKTRGQQVTLRCSSQSGHNTVSWYQQALGQGPQFIFQYYREEENGRGNFPPRFSGLQFPNYSSELNVNALELDDSALYLCASVPGTSDIHEQFFGPGTRLTVL.

Details on this clonotype: A junction end diverges from the germline sequence, so it may reflect a read error. The rearrangement uses TRBV7-7 and TRBJ2-2; TRBD2 aligns across 9 bases. The germline CDR1 and CDR2 sequences are SSHAT and FNYEAQ (reference sequence). The CDR3 is 16 residues long. The CDR3 spells CASSLEIAGVTGELFF. CDR3 in DNA: TGTGCTAGCAGCTTAGAGATAGCGGGGGTCACCGGGGAGCTGTTTTTT.

This clonotype has just one count. V is TRBV4-1 and J is TRBJ2-7; 7 nucleotides line up with TRBD2. The CDR3 is 21 residues long. V dropped 2 bases and J dropped 0; count of bases not matched to a gene: 22. Germline V CDR1 and CDR2: MGHRA, YSYEKL. Here the CDR3 reads CASSQFRSTSTSTRSSYEQYF. The CDR3, as DNA: TGCGCCAGCAGCCAATTCCGGTCGACTAGCACCAGTACAAGAAGCTCCTACGAGCAGTACTTC.

The chain combines TRBV27 with TRBJ2-3; 9 bases are shared with TRBD2. V lost 2 bases, J lost 4 bases, and 7 bases stayed unmatched. Germline assignment: CDR1 MNHEY and CDR2 SMNVEV (reference sequence). The CDR3 is made up of 16 amino acids. CDR3 residues: CASSLTAGGPPDTQYF. CDR3 nucleotide sequence: TGTGCCAGCAGTTTAACAGCGGGAGGCCCCCCAGATACGCAGTATTTT.

This clonotype was seen a handful of times. The V and J genes are TRBV20-1 and TRBJ2-7; 9 bases line up with TRBD1. The CDR3 runs 15 residues. The junction had 5 bases not matched to a gene; V was cut back by 0 bases and J by 2 bases. Germline V gene lookup returns CDR1 DFQATT and CDR2 SNEGSKA (reference sequence). CDR3 loop: CSAREKDRGTYEQYF. The CDR3 DNA follows: TGCAGTGCTAGAGAAAAGGACAGGGGTACCTACGAGCAGTACTTC.

The rearrangement joins TRBV4-1 to TRBJ2-2, with D possibly being TRBD1 (6 bases). The germline V gene has CDR1 MGHRA and CDR2 YSYEKL. The CDR3 sequence is 15 residues long. V was pared by 0 bases and J by 6 bases, with 11 bases between. This CDR3 is CASSQDPRGAGELFF. The CDR3 bases are TGCGCCAGCAGCCAAGATCCCAGGGGTGCCGGGGAGCTGTTTTTT.

This clonotype was counted between two and nine times. This rearrangement joins TRBV4-3 to TRBJ2-3, with 9 positions matching TRBD2. Trimming at V came to 4 bases and at J to 2 bases, leaving 10 bases not matched to a gene. Germline lookup yields CDR1 LGHNA and CDR2 YSLEER. The CDR3 spans 17 residues. Here the CDR3 reads CASSPLTASGNTDTQYF. The CDR3 region has the DNA TGCGCCAGCAGCCCCCTAACGGCTAGCGGGAACACAGATACGCAGTATTTT.

A few counts support this clonotype. J is TRBJ2-3 and V is TRBV7-6, with 9 bases fitting TRBD1. Germline lookup yields CDR1 SGHVS and CDR2 FNYEAQ. V gave up 5 bases and J gave up 3 bases; unmatched junction bases: 3. The CDR3 sequence is 14 residues long. In DNA form, the CDR3 reads TGTGCCAGCAGCAGGGACAGGGCAACAGATACGCAGTATTTT. It specifies CASSRDRATDTQYF. The full variable domain, with the rest looked up from reference TRBV7-6 and TRBJ2-3, is GAGVSQSPRYKVTKRGQDVALRCDPISGHVSLYWYRQALGQGPEFLTYFNYEAQQDKSGLPNDRFSAERPEGSISTLTIQRTEQRDSAMYRCASSRDRATDTQYFGPGTRLTVL.

This rearrangement joins TRBV7-2 to TRBJ1-4; D might be TRBD1 (6 bases). The CDR3 is made up of 15 amino acids. Trimming shortened V by 0 bases and J by 5 bases, and 10 bases separated the two germline ends. Germline values: CDR1 SGHTA, CDR2 FQGNSA. The DNA of the CDR3 is TGTGCCAGCAGCTTAGCAACAGGGAGCAATGAAAAACTGTTTTTT. Protein: CASSLATGSNEKLFF.

The V gene is TRBV6-5, the J gene TRBJ2-3; D gene uncertain. V dropped 0 bases and J dropped 0 bases, with 13 bases sitting between them. The CDR3 is made up of 17 amino acids. Germline V gene data show CDR1 as MNHEY and CDR2 as SVGAGI. The CDR3 is CASSYSNSPYSTDTQYF. The CDR3 nucleotides are TGTGCCAGCAGTTACTCGAACAGTCCCTATAGCACAGATACGCAGTATTTT.

This clonotype has at least ten counts. The genes are TRBV20-1 and TRBJ2-7, with TRBD1 identical over 8 bases. The CDR3 is 12 residues long. With 5 bases clipped from V and 1 base from J, the junction kept 1 base outside the gene matches. Looked up from germline, CDR1 is DFQATT and CDR2 is SNEGSKA (reference sequence). The CDR3 reads CSARDRSYEQYF. The CDR3 region has the DNA TGCAGTGCTCGGGACAGGTCCTACGAGCAGTACTTC.

This clonotype showed up just a few times. The V gene is TRBV20-1, the J gene TRBJ2-3, with TRBD2 matching over 10 bases. V was clipped by 0 bases and J by 3 bases; unmatched bases: 6. Germline lookup yields CDR1 DFQATT and CDR2 SNEGSKA (reference sequence). CDR3 size: 16 residues. CDR3 nucleotide sequence: TGCAGTGCTAGAGATCCGACTAGCGGGTTGACAGATACGCAGTATTTT. Translated: CSARDPTSGLTDTQYF.

The J gene is TRBJ2-3, the V gene TRBV5-1; possibly TRBD1 for D (5 bases). The V gene's germline CDR1 is SGHRS and CDR2 YFSETQ. The V and J ends lost 1 base and 0 bases respectively, with 9 bases between them. The CDR3 runs to 15 residues. The CDR3 nucleotides are TGCGCCAGCAGCTTGTACGGACATAGCACAGATACGCAGTATTTT. Residues: CASSLYGHSTDTQYF.

This clonotype turned up a few times. This chain links TRBV12-3 or TRBV12-4 with TRBJ2-1; TRBD2 aligns across 8 bases. The CDR3 spans 14 residues. V was clipped by 5 bases and J by 5 bases; unmatched bases: 5. CDR3 nucleotide sequence: TGTGCCAGCAGTCAGCGGGAGCGGCACAATGAGCAGTTCTTC. Amino acids: CASSQRERHNEQFF.

This clonotype was seen only a few times. The rearrangement links TRBV29-1 to TRBJ2-3, with 7 bases lining up with TRBD1. This CDR3 spans 15 amino acids. Germline V lookup: CDR1 SQVTM, CDR2 ANQGSEA. With 2 bases clipped from V and 3 bases from J, the junction kept 8 bases outside the gene matches. In DNA form, the CDR3 reads TGCAGCGTTGAAATGAAGGGACAGCTAACAGATACGCAGTATTTT. It codes for CSVEMKGQLTDTQYF.

This clonotype was seen more than once but under ten times. The genes are TRBV27 and TRBJ2-5, with 8 bases lining up with TRBD2. CDR1 MNHEY and CDR2 SMNVEV come from the germline V gene (reference sequence). The J segment lost 5 bases and the V segment lost 6 bases, leaving 11 bases of the junction unmatched. CDR3 length: 15 amino acids. This chain's CDR3 is CASSLSGKKFETQYF. The CDR3 DNA reads as TGTGCCAGCAGCCTTAGCGGGAAGAAATTTGAGACCCAGTACTTC.

Only a few counts were recorded for this clonotype. The V call is TRBV29-1, the J call TRBJ2-7; D may match TRBD1 or TRBD2 (5 bases each). CDR3 size: 13 residues. Germline CDR1 is SQVTM and CDR2 is ANQGSEA. V dropped 7 bases and J dropped 3 bases, with 16 bases sitting between them. Here the CDR3 reads CSGWGSDRYEQYF. CDR3 coding DNA: TGCAGCGGTTGGGGGTCTGACCGCTACGAGCAGTACTTC.

This clonotype was seen more than once but under ten times. The rearrangement joins TRBV5-1 to TRBJ2-7; no clear D gene. The CDR3 runs to 15 residues. V dropped 4 bases and J dropped 2 bases, with 16 bases sitting between them. Germline CDR1 SGHRS, CDR2 YFSETQ. As DNA, the CDR3 is TGCGCCAGCAGCGTAGGTGGCGAGGAGACCTACGAGCAGTACTTC. The encoded protein is CASSVGGEETYEQYF.

This clonotype appeared many times. The chain carries TRBV9 and TRBJ2-7; D is unclear. The CDR3 covers 14 residues. The V end was cut by 4 bases, the J end by 2 bases, with 13 bases between. From germline, CDR1 is SGDLS and CDR2 YYNGEE. DNA of the CDR3: TGTGCCAGCAGCCCCACAGCGCAGACCTACGAGCAGTACTTC. Amino acid sequence: CASSPTAQTYEQYF.

This chain connects TRBV3-1 to TRBJ2-1; a possible D gene is TRBD2 (6 bases). Germline CDR1 is LGHDT and CDR2 is YNNKEL (reference sequence). Between the trimmed V and J ends, which lost 0 bases and 6 bases, there was a span of 18 bases. The CDR3 has 17 residues. CDR3 residues: CASSQEGVKRELNEQFF. DNA of the CDR3: TGTGCCAGCAGCCAAGAAGGGGTGAAACGGGAGCTCAATGAGCAGTTCTTC.